Below are 13 T cell receptor beta chains sequenced from a single sample in a study of T cell responses to AZD1222 COVID-19 vaccine. The table came from immunoSEQ multiplex PCR; TCRdb's copy has only in-frame clones and leaves some out. This table holds under 90,000 clones, roughly 85% found once. The sample here was peripheral blood, taken 28 days after the second AZD1222 dose. The receptors shown here come from an adult who received the AZD1222 COVID-19 vaccine.

V gene TRBV5-6 combines with J gene TRBJ2-3; no firm D call. V was cut by 4 bases and J by 1 base, with 4 bases left in between. The germline V gene has CDR1 SGHDT and CDR2 YYEEEE. The CDR3 contains 12 residues. The CDR3 loop reads CASSKGTDTQYF. CDR3 nucleotide sequence: TGTGCCAGCAGCAAGGGCACAGATACGCAGTATTTT.

The rearrangement links TRBV4-1 to TRBJ1-5; D uncertain. V was shortened by 0 bases and J by 5 bases, with 5 bases between the two germline ends. CDR1 MGHRA and CDR2 YSYEKL come from the germline V gene. This CDR3 spans 13 amino acids. The CDR3 coding sequence is TGCGCCAGCAGCCAAGATCTTGATCAGCCCCAGCATTTT. The encoded protein is CASSQDLDQPQHF.

V and J are TRBV2 and TRBJ2-3; no clear D gene. The CDR3 has 14 residues. V was cut by 6 bases and J by 3 bases, with 13 bases left in between. Germline CDR1 is SNHLY and CDR2 is FYNNEI. CDR3 bases: TGTGCCAGCAGCTCCGGGCTAGGGACAGATACGCAGTATTTT. The encoded protein is CASSSGLGTDTQYF.

In DNA, the CDR3 is TGTGCCAGCAGCCCGGACAGGGCGGCCACCGGGGAGCTGTTTTTT. Encoded protein: CASSPDRAATGELFF. The genes are TRBV11-3 and TRBJ2-2, with 8 bases that match TRBD1. Unmatched junction bases numbered 6, after V lost 5 bases and J lost 4 bases. CDR3 length: 15 residues. Per germline, CDR1 SGHNT and CDR2 YENEEA. The variable domain in full, with the rest retrieved from reference TRBV11-3 and TRBJ2-2, is EAGVVQSPRYKIIEKKQPVAFWCNPISGHNTLYWYLQNLGQGPELLIRYENEEAVDDSQLPKDRFSAERLKGVDSTLKIQPAELGDSAVYLCASSPDRAATGELFFGEGSRLTVL.

The chain couples TRBV5-6 to TRBJ2-2; no firm D call. The germline V and J ends were trimmed by 1 base and 9 bases, with 10 bases remaining between them. The CDR3 length is 13 residues. The germline CDR1 and CDR2 sequences are SGHDT and YYEEEE. This CDR3 is CASSLPPDRELFF. The DNA for the CDR3 is TGTGCCAGCAGCTTGCCTCCGGACCGGGAGCTGTTTTTT.

This chain uses TRBV18 with TRBJ2-1; D remains unclear. There are 16 residues in the CDR3. Between the trimmed V and J ends, which lost 5 bases and 0 bases, there was a span of 14 bases. The germline CDR1 and CDR2 sequences are KGHSH and LQKENI. The DNA for the CDR3 is TGTGCCAGCTCAAGCCGACCGACGAGCTCCTACAATGAGCAGTTCTTC. This translates into CASSSRPTSSYNEQFF.

CDR3 residues: CASSFTPGQGSEKLFF. CDR3 bases: TGTGCCAGCAGTTTCACCCCCGGACAGGGGAGCGAAAAACTGTTTTTT. This chain uses TRBV6-5 with TRBJ1-4; 9 bases are a match to TRBD1. V lost 4 bases to trimming and J lost 8 bases; unmatched junction nucleotides: 11. Germline CDR1 is MNHEY and CDR2 is SVGAGI. There are 16 residues in the CDR3.

The CDR3, as DNA: TGTGCCGGGGGGACGGTGAACACTGAAGCTTTCTTT. Amino acid sequence: CAGGTVNTEAFF. The genes are TRBV30 and TRBJ1-1, with D perhaps TRBD1 (5 bases). V lost 8 bases and J 0 bases, leaving 10 bases between the germline ends. Germline CDR1 and CDR2: GTSNPN and SVGIG (reference sequence). The CDR3 runs 12 residues.

The rearrangement uses TRBV5-5 and TRBJ1-4, with 9 bases aligning to TRBD1. The J segment lost 2 bases and the V segment lost 2 bases, leaving 4 bases of the junction unmatched. The CDR3 extends over 16 amino acids. The germline V gene has CDR1 SGHKS and CDR2 YYEKEE (reference sequence). The CDR3 protein is CASSFTGGLTNEKLFF. The CDR3 DNA sequence: TGTGCCAGCAGCTTCACAGGGGGCTTGACTAATGAAAAACTGTTTTTT.

The gene calls are TRBV28 and TRBJ2-4; 11 bases are a match to TRBD2. Germline-derived CDR1 and CDR2 are MDHEN and SYDVKM. The CDR3 spans 17 residues. J lost 3 bases, V lost 5 bases, and 9 bases had no gene match. The CDR3 loop is CASSRGLAVDLKNIQYF. The CDR3 DNA reads TGTGCCAGCAGTCGGGGACTAGCGGTTGACCTCAAAAACATTCAGTACTTC.

This chain links TRBV7-9 with TRBJ1-5, with D unresolved. The CDR3 runs 13 residues. Per the germline V gene, CDR1 is SEHNR and CDR2 is FQNEAQ (reference sequence). Trimming left V 5 bases short and J 9 bases short, with 14 bases between. The CDR3 DNA reads TGTGCCAGCAGCCTTGAACCGTCCATGCCCCAGCATTTT. It encodes CASSLEPSMPQHF.

This clone was seen a single time. The CDR3 protein is CASRGLEAFF. The DNA for the CDR3 is TGTGCCAGCAGGGGACTTGAAGCTTTCTTT. The chain recombines TRBV27 with TRBJ1-1, with a weak D call TRBD1 (5 bases). The V end lost 6 bases, the J end lost 7 bases, and 6 bases lay between the germline ends. Germline lookup yields CDR1 MNHEY and CDR2 SMNVEV (reference sequence). This CDR3 has 10 residues.

The genes are TRBV10-3 and TRBJ2-2; 9 bases map to TRBD1. This CDR3 contains 17 residues. CDR1 and CDR2 from the germline V gene are ENHRY and SYGVKD. The junction had 11 bases not matched to a gene; V was cut back by 5 bases and J by 4 bases. The CDR3 DNA reads as TGTGCCATCAGTATTTACTTCGGACAGGGGAGCACCGGGGAGCTGTTTTTT. Protein product: CAISIYFGQGSTGELFF.